The rows below give T cell receptor beta chains drawn from one sample of a study of shared clonotypes between healthy human individuals. Some clones are missing from TCRdb's copy, which holds only in-frame ones; the method was immunoSEQ multiplex PCR. The sample lists 550,000 to 600,000 clones, about 98% occurring once. The specimen sequenced was naive CD8+ T cells sorted from blood. Receptors were obtained from a man aged 25 to 40 in good health. The conserved cysteine and the conserved F or W are not part of the CDR3 here.

V gene	J gene	CDR3 protein
TRBV7-3	TRBJ2-2	ASSPHTGELF
TRBV7-9	TRBJ2-1	ASSPGGGNEQF
TRBV10-3	TRBJ2-7	AISEINLSYEQY
TRBV2	TRBJ2-3	ASTLGAGDTDTQY
TRBV5-5	TRBJ2-7	ASSFFLEGSYEQY
TRBV7-9	TRBJ1-1	ASSLPGPMNTEAF
TRBV6-1	TRBJ2-1	ASSVFSGTTYNEQF
TRBV28	TRBJ1-1	ASSYDPRTFPFGGTEAF
TRBV4-3	TRBJ2-7	ASSQPSRDRDLTYEQY
TRBV5-1	TRBJ2-1	ASSPDLHNEQF
TRBV15	TRBJ2-1	ATSTRTNNEQF
TRBV9	TRBJ2-7	ASSGTSGRDQY
TRBV7-9	TRBJ2-2	ASSPRLAENTGELF
TRBV7-9	TRBJ2-7	ASSLALSDYEQY
TRBV27	TRBJ2-3	ASSLNRGRPDTQY
TRBV7-9	TRBJ2-7	ASIPSTGEQY
TRBV5-6	TRBJ1-2	ASSLWQDGEYGYT
TRBV7-9	TRBJ2-7	ASTPALLPGSPYEQY
TRBV27	TRBJ2-1	ASYRAGAYNEQF
TRBV27	TRBJ2-7	ASSLSRRGPYEQY
TRBV9	TRBJ2-1	ASSPLVNRGDEQF
TRBV30	TRBJ2-3	AWSGIAGAGTDTQY
TRBV7-2	TRBJ2-3	ASSVAGGGSTDTQY
TRBV4-1	TRBJ1-2	ASSPEQGARYGYT
TRBV15	TRBJ1-5	ATSSRRGNSRDNQPQH
TRBV27	TRBJ2-5	ASSPDQETQY
TRBV30	TRBJ2-2	AWSTGVTGELF
TRBV5-4	TRBJ2-5	ASSLGTSQETQY
TRBV6-5	TRBJ2-7	ASSPGLGSYEQY
TRBV7-7	TRBJ2-5	ATGRTGQQETQY
TRBV25-1	TRBJ2-1	ASSSQTSGIHNEQF
TRBV11-2	TRBJ2-2	ASSARDRVWYTGELF
TRBV7-6	TRBJ2-1	ASSSARGREGSEQF
TRBV14	TRBJ2-2	ASSQLSAGELF
TRBV5-6	TRBJ1-5	ASSLGQGLSYQPQH
TRBV5-1	TRBJ2-1	ASTFSTGMREQF
TRBV28	TRBJ2-7	ASRKPGQGSDEQY
TRBV29-1	TRBJ1-2	SVEGSGGYT
TRBV5-4	TRBJ2-1	ASSFIGENNEQF
TRBV15	TRBJ2-2	ATGDANTGELF
TRBV11-2	TRBJ2-5	ASSFSLRQGDEETQY
TRBV19	TRBJ2-2	ASSIKEFRELF
TRBV7-9	TRBJ1-1	ASLPGETEAF
TRBV27	TRBJ2-1	ATGGLAGDYNEQF
TRBV27	TRBJ2-7	ASSSPLDEQY
TRBV29-1	TRBJ1-1	SVLTGANTEAF
TRBV9	TRBJ2-1	ASSSRDSAYNEQF
TRBV9	TRBJ1-1	ASSAGAGVGTEAF
TRBV2	TRBJ2-2	ASSERTGELF
TRBV12-5	TRBJ1-1	ASGLGGMAEAF